The T cell receptor beta chain under discussion was sequenced for a study of blood T cells in healthy people across ages (dated by TCRdb to about 2015). Context from the whole study: Template switching captured roughly one uniquely barcoded TCR beta cDNA molecule per two T cells in model experiments. Using deep sequencing normalized with unique cDNA molecular identifiers, the study measured how TCR beta repertoire diversity changes with age. Four age groups were formed from the donors: young (average 16 years), middle-aged (approximately 39), aged (about 68) and long-lived (around 82). To avoid experimental bias, donors of different ages were spread randomly across the sequencing lanes. For two donors (one aged 18 to 30 and one aged 80 or older), the study analyzed two additional independent replicas of 1 million unique cDNA reads from the same blood draw. Results the study describes overall, beyond this receptor: Total diversity estimates from one million sequenced T cells were considered lower bounds and underestimates. Since profiling was done on bulk unsorted PBMCs, naive and antigen-experienced compartments could not be conclusively compared. Because the CMV infection status of the donors was unknown, age-related changes in expanded clonotypes may potentially have been confounded. The percentage of naive T cells measured by flow cytometry correlated strongly with observed TCR beta diversity. As age increased, observed TCR beta diversity per million T cells dropped in a roughly linear way, and a significant reduction was already evident by age roughly 40. Compared with the aged group, the long-lived group had more naive CD4+ T cells, fewer expanded clones and increased TCR diversity, a pattern suggesting age selection.

Systemically healthy Caucasian individuals from Russia, some 40 in total and aged about 6 to 100 years, were included as donors. Each donor gave 8.5 to 10 milliliters of peripheral blood, collected into EDTA-treated Vacutainer tubes. Ficoll-Paque density-gradient centrifugation was used to isolate PBMCs, with at least 6 million per sample. Total RNA, at least 6 micrograms per sample, was extracted from PBMCs with Trizol reagent. Naive CD45RAhigh/CD27high T cell percentages were measured by flow cytometry on a PBMC aliquot from every donor. This clonotype was detected only a few times. What antigen it recognizes has not been identified. No base qualities exist here, and no much larger clone lies one base off it. The cysteine opens and the phenylalanine closes a CDR3 of 14 amino acids. The read is trimmed to its CDR3 DNA, 42 bases read in frame from base 1. Deletion took 2 bases off V and 1 base off J, with a span of 9 bases between the germline ends. Per the germline V gene, SNHLY is the CDR1 and FYNNEI is the CDR2.

Preparation of the library involved 5' RACE. Sequenced on an Illumina HiSeq 2500. A second about 7 to 11 cycle PCR used a sample-barcoded 5' primer and a J-beta primer mix. A template-switch 5' adaptor carrying 12 random nucleotides introduced a unique molecular identifier onto each TCR beta cDNA molecule. Each sample yielded at least 3 million CDR3-containing paired-end reads. All of the RNA was converted into first-strand cDNA using the Mint cDNA synthesis kit, with a TRBC-specific oligonucleotide serving as the primer. Following uracil-DNA glycosylase treatment, all cDNA underwent a first 18-cycle PCR with the universal primers M1SS and BC2_uni_R. As for the authors' bioinformatics: For normalization, 1 million high-quality reads, each with a distinct molecular identifier, were randomly selected from each sample. Reads with shared molecular identifiers were discarded instead of being binned into consensus sequences. MiTCR, set to a Q25 quality threshold and the strictest error-elimination algorithm, was used for CDR3 identification, clonotype clustering and error correction. A nonparametric unseen species model with Euler transformation was used to estimate lower-bound total TCR beta diversity. The public sequencing data were trimmed at Q25 with fastp and processed into clonotypes with MiXCR by TCRdb, which kept only in-frame beta chains. Merged by CDR3 protein, the rows form single entries marked with the most common genes and DNA. These V and J calls rely on TCRdb rather than the paper's analysis. The sample table lists 1 million or so distinct CDR3 sequences, more than 40% of them with a count of one. Around 18% of the sample is taken by the ten largest.

The sample consisted of blood. This TCR was sampled from a woman aged 55 to 70 in good health. This chain joins TRBV2 to TRBJ2-7; no D gene is confidently identified. The DNA sequence reads TGTGCCAGCAGTGAAAGCTGGCGTTCCTACGAGCAGTACTTC. It encodes CASSESWRSYEQYF.